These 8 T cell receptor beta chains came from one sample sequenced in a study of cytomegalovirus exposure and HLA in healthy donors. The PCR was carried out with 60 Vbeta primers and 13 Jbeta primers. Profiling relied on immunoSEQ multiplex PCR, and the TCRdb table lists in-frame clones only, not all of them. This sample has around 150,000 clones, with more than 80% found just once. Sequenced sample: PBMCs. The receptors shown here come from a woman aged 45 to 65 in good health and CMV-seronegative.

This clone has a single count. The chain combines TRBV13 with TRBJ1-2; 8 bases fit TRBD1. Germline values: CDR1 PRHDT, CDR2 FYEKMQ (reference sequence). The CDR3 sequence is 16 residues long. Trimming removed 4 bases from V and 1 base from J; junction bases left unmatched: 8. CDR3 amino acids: CASSSRDRGDNYGYTF. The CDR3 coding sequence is TGTGCCAGCAGCTCTCGAGACAGGGGCGATAACTATGGCTACACCTTC.

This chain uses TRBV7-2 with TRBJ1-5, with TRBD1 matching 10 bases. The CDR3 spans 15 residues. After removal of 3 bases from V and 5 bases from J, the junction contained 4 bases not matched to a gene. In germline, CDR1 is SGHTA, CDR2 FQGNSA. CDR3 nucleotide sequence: TGTGCCAGCAGCTTTTCCGGGACAGGGGATCAGCCCCAGCATTTT. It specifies CASSFSGTGDQPQHF.

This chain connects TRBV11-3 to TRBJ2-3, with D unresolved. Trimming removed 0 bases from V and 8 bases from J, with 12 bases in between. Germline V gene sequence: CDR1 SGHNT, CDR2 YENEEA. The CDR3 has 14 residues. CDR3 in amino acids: CASSLDGTQTTQYF. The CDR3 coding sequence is TGTGCCAGCAGCTTAGATGGTACACAAACTACGCAGTATTTT.

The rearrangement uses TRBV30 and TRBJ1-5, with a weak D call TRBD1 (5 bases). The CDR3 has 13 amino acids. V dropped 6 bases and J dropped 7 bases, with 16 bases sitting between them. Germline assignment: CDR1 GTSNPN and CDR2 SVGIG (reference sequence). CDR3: CACSSGVSQPQHF. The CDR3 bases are TGTGCCTGCTCTTCGGGGGTCTCCCAGCCCCAGCATTTT.

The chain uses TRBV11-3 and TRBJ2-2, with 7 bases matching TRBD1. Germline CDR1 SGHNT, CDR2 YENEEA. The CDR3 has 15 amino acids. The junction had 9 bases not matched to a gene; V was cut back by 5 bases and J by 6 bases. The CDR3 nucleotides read TGTGCCAGCAGCCTCCGACAGGGATCAGCCGGGGAGCTGTTTTTT. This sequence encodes CASSLRQGSAGELFF.

The CDR3 loop is CASSLVTTGHSNQPQHF. The CDR3 DNA is TGCGCCAGCAGCTTGGTAACGACAGGCCATAGCAATCAGCCCCAGCATTTT. The V call is TRBV5-1, the J call TRBJ1-5; maybe TRBD1 (6 bases). Germline V gives CDR1 SGHRS, CDR2 YFSETQ. The CDR3 is 17 residues long. The V end was cut by 0 bases, the J end by 0 bases, with 13 bases between.

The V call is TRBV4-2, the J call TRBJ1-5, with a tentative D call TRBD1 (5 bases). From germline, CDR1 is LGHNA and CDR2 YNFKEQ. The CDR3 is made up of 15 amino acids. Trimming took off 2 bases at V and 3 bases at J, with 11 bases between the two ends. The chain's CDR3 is CASSQNPGDNQPQHF. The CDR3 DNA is TGTGCCAGCAGCCAAAACCCGGGGGACAATCAGCCCCAGCATTTT.

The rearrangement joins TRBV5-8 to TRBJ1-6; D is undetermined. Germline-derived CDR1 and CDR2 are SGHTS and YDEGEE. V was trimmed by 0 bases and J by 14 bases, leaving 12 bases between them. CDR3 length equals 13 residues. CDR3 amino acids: CASSLVAIQSLHF. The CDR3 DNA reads TGTGCCAGCAGCTTGGTCGCCATTCAGTCCCTCCACTTT.